This T cell receptor (beta chain) originates from a study of T cell repertoires in cytomegalovirus infection. Study overall: Both recently identified HLA-C-restricted and well-studied HLA-B-restricted CMV epitopes were used in the study. Indications came from public TCR beta signatures; they pointed to CMV infection and to a matching HLA type.

This clonotype was observed many times. Its antigen is as yet unknown. With 3 bases clipped from V and 0 bases from J, the junction kept 1 base outside the gene matches. Germline V gene lookup returns CDR1 SGHTA and CDR2 FQGNSA. There are 15 residues in the CDR3. Findings and limits, study-wide: Frequencies of public TCR beta families were cumulated, and this identified carriers of CMV plus the relevant HLA. CMV-specific TCR beta clonotypes restricted by HLA-C dominated the ex vivo response.

Using its own MiXCR run on the reads, TCRdb lists one record per CDR3 protein. The sample carries about 890,000 distinct CDR3 sequences, less than 35% recorded once. The origin of this receptor is a human donor in good health (CMV status not recorded). Some clones in this sample may be carry-over from other donors' samples. The chain is built from TRBV7-2 and TRBJ2-5; 10 nucleotides agree with TRBD2. This specimen was cultured CD8+ T cells from PBMCs, taken from culture after CMV antigen stimulation. The CDR3 nucleotides read TGTGCCAGCAGCTTGACTAGCGGGTACCAAGAGACCCAGTACTTC. Its translation is CASSLTSGYQETQYF. The full variable domain, completed using reference TRBV7-2 and TRBJ2-5, is GAGVSQSPSNKVTEKGKDVELRCDPISGHTALYWYRQSLGQGLEFLIYFQGNSAPDKSGLPSDRFSAERTGGSVSTLTIQRTQQEDSAVYLCASSLTSGYQETQYFGPGTRLLVL.